Presented here are 18 T cell receptor beta chains from one specimen sequenced in a study of blood T cell repertoires in COVID-19. Some clones are missing from TCRdb's copy, which holds only in-frame ones; the method was immunoSEQ multiplex PCR. The profile shows a few hundred thousand clones, about 80% of them singletons. The sample consisted of PBMCs or T cells enriched from blood (not recorded which). The receptors originated from a woman aged 40 to 50 with acute COVID-19.

The V and J genes are TRBV9 and TRBJ1-2; possibly TRBD1 for D (6 bases). V dropped 3 bases and J dropped 4 bases, with 19 bases sitting between them. Germline V gene lookup returns CDR1 SGDLS and CDR2 YYNGEE. The CDR3 has 16 amino acids. This CDR3 is CASSAQIDRPLYGYTF. The CDR3 region has the DNA TGTGCCAGCAGCGCTCAGATCGACAGGCCTCTCTATGGCTACACCTTC.

This clone was detected only once. This sequence joins TRBV15 and TRBJ1-2; D is perhaps TRBD1 (5 bases). The CDR3 length is 15 residues. Trimming pared 3 bases from V and 2 bases from J, leaving 13 bases between. Germline V gene sequence: CDR1 LNHNV, CDR2 YYDKDF (reference sequence). CDR3 residues: CATSSPREGNYGYTF. The CDR3, as DNA: TGTGCCACCAGCAGCCCCAGGGAGGGGAACTATGGCTACACCTTC.

V is TRBV20-1 and J is TRBJ2-7; 7 bases match TRBD2. The length of the CDR3 is 15 residues. The V and J ends lost 3 bases and 1 base, in that order; junction bases with no gene match: 9. CDR1 DFQATT and CDR2 SNEGSKA come from the germline V gene (reference sequence). The CDR3 DNA reads as TGCAGTGCTAGTAGACTAGCTAGTAGGTCCTACGAGCAGTACTTC. This sequence encodes CSASRLASRSYEQYF.

The rearrangement uses TRBV12-3 or TRBV12-4 and TRBJ2-2; D might be TRBD1 (6 bases). This CDR3 spans 13 amino acids. Trimming took 5 bases from V and 8 from J, leaving 12 bases between them. The CDR3: CASSAGDMGELFF. DNA of the CDR3: TGTGCCAGCAGTGCAGGGGATATGGGGGAGCTGTTTTTT.

This CDR3 is CASSPGVTQYF. DNA for the CDR3: TGTGCCAGCAGCCCGGGTGTTACGCAGTATTTT. This chain connects TRBV14 to TRBJ2-3; D uncertain. This CDR3 comprises 11 residues. V lost 4 bases, J lost 8 bases, and 7 bases lay in between. CDR1 is SGHDN and CDR2 is FVKESK in the germline V gene.

The DNA of the CDR3 is TGCGCCAGCAGCCCGGGACAGGTGGGGAGCACTGAAGCTTTCTTT. Its translation: CASSPGQVGSTEAFF. V is TRBV5-1 and J is TRBJ1-1; 8 positions agree with TRBD1. From germline, CDR1 is SGHRS and CDR2 YFSETQ. V trimming: 4 bases; J trimming: 4 bases; junction bases outside the gene matches: 9. There are 15 residues in the CDR3.

CDR3 DNA sequence: TGTGCCAGCAGTTTAGACAGGCATACGCAGTATTTT. The encoded protein is CASSLDRHTQYF. V gene TRBV6-5 combines with J gene TRBJ2-3, with D perhaps matching TRBD1 (6 bases). V dropped 4 bases and J dropped 7 bases, with 9 bases sitting between them. This CDR3 comprises 12 residues. Germline values: CDR1 MNHEY, CDR2 SVGAGI.

The V call is TRBV7-8, the J call TRBJ2-7; weak D call: TRBD1 (5 bases). V was pared by 1 base and J by 12 bases, with 16 bases between. Germline V lookup: CDR1 SGHVS, CDR2 FQNEAQ. The CDR3 consists of 13 residues. CDR3 region: CASSLGGASVGYF. The CDR3 DNA reads as TGTGCCAGCAGCTTAGGTGGGGCCTCCGTGGGGTACTTC.

V and J are TRBV25-1 and TRBJ1-2, with a possible D match to TRBD1 (5 bases). The germline gives CDR1 MGHDK, CDR2 SYGVNS. The V end was cut by 3 bases, the J end by 4 bases, with 12 bases between. The CDR3 covers 14 residues. CDR3 sequence (DNA): TGTGCCAGCAGTGAGATGGGGCGCGGCTATGGCTACACCTTC. Translation gives CASSEMGRGYGYTF.

CDR3 coding DNA: TGCGCCAGCAGTGAACAGGGATACAATGAGCAGTTCTTC. Protein sequence: CASSEQGYNEQFF. V is TRBV5-1 and J is TRBJ2-1, with D maybe TRBD1 (6 bases). The CDR3 is 13 amino acids. Germline V gives CDR1 SGHRS, CDR2 YFSETQ. V gave up 5 bases and J gave up 4 bases, with 10 bases separating them.

V and J are TRBV19 and TRBJ2-1; 7 nucleotides agree with TRBD1. The CDR3 has 13 residues. J was trimmed by 8 bases and V by 5 bases; bases with no gene match: 6. Germline-derived CDR1 and CDR2 are LNHDA and SQIVND (reference sequence). In DNA, the CDR3 is TGTGCCAGTAGTGGGACAGAGAGGGATGAGCAGTTCTTC. Translated, it gives CASSGTERDEQFF.

CDR3 DNA sequence: TGTGCCAGCAGAGTTGCGGGGGGCGGGGATACGCAGTATTTT. It yields the protein CASRVAGGGDTQYF. The genes are TRBV2 and TRBJ2-3, with TRBD2 identical over 8 bases. This CDR3 is built from 14 residues. The V gene end was trimmed by 6 bases and the J gene end by 6 bases; junction bases not matched to a gene: 8. Germline loops: CDR1 SNHLY, CDR2 FYNNEI. The full variable domain, rest sourced from reference TRBV2 and TRBJ2-3, is EPEVTQTPSHQVTQMGQEVILRCVPISNHLYFYWYRQILGQKVEFLVSFYNNEISEKSEIFDDQFSVERPDGSNFTLKIRSTKLEDSAMYFCASRVAGGGDTQYFGPGTRLTVL.

The rearrangement uses TRBV2 and TRBJ1-6; maybe TRBD1 (6 bases). Germline CDR1 is SNHLY and CDR2 is FYNNEI. V was cut by 5 bases and J by 0 bases, with 11 bases left in between. CDR3 length equals 16 residues. In DNA, the CDR3 is TGTGCCAGCAGTCCTGGACAGAGCTCCTATAATTCACCCCTCCACTTT. It codes for CASSPGQSSYNSPLHF.

In the case of this clone: Other DNA sequences in this sample translate to the same CDR3. This sequence joins TRBV30 and TRBJ2-1, with unresolved D. The CDR3 extends over 12 amino acids. The V end lost 5 bases, the J end lost 3 bases, and 8 bases lay between the germline ends. The germline gives CDR1 GTSNPN, CDR2 SVGIG (reference sequence). This CDR3 reads CAWGRGYNEQFF. As DNA, the CDR3 is TGTGCCTGGGGTAGAGGCTACAATGAGCAGTTCTTC.

This chain joins TRBV5-4 and TRBJ2-1; 7 nucleotides match TRBD2. The length of the CDR3 is 13 residues. The J segment lost 15 bases and the V segment lost 0 bases, leaving 9 bases of the junction unmatched. Germline CDR1 is SGHNT and CDR2 is YYREEE (reference sequence). CDR3 protein: CASSLALAEERFF. The CDR3 coding sequence is TGTGCCAGCAGCTTGGCCCTAGCGGAGGAACGGTTCTTC.

The chain has TRBV7-2 and TRBJ2-7; TRBD1 aligns across 9 bases. The V gene's germline CDR1 is SGHTA and CDR2 FQGNSA. J was trimmed by 1 base and V by 5 bases; bases with no gene match: 9. The length of the CDR3 is 16 residues. The CDR3 protein is CASSITGTGRSYEQYF. In nucleotides, the CDR3 is TGTGCCAGCAGCATAACCGGGACAGGGCGTTCCTACGAGCAGTACTTC.

The chain recombines TRBV6-2 or TRBV6-3 with TRBJ1-1; a weak D match, TRBD1 (5 bases). Germline loops: CDR1 MNHEY, CDR2 SVGEGT. This CDR3 contains 16 residues. The V and J ends lost 4 bases and 1 base respectively, with 16 bases between them. This CDR3 reads CASSSIFLQENTEAFF. The CDR3 bases are TGTGCCAGCAGTTCCATCTTCCTACAGGAGAACACTGAAGCTTTCTTT.

The V and J genes are TRBV19 and TRBJ2-1; 10 nucleotides line up with TRBD1. The CDR3 runs 14 residues. The germline V gene has CDR1 LNHDA and CDR2 SQIVND (reference sequence). Trimming removed 5 bases from V and 7 bases from J; junction bases left unmatched: 5. CDR3 protein: CASSVPGQGNEQFF. CDR3 in DNA: TGTGCCAGTAGTGTTCCGGGACAGGGGAATGAGCAGTTCTTC.